These 28 T cell receptor beta chains share one sample of origin, sequenced in a study of blood T cells in healthy people across ages. Together with a sample-barcoded 5' primer, a J-beta primer mix was included in a second PCR lasting about 6 to 11 cycles. TCRdb used MiXCR to reprocess the 5' RACE reads, holding one entry per CDR3 protein. The table lists 600,000 or so distinct CDR3 sequences, around 21% of them singletons. Sequencing was done on a sample of blood. The receptors here all came from a man aged 65-85 years in good health.

The chain uses TRBV9 and TRBJ1-1; weak D call: TRBD1 (6 bases). The germline gives CDR1 SGDLS, CDR2 YYNGEE. V was cut by 0 bases and J by 7 bases, with 16 bases left in between. CDR3 length: 15 residues. As DNA, the CDR3 is TGTGCCAGCAGCGTAGCTACTTGGGGACACGGTGAAGCTTTCTTT. Protein sequence: CASSVATWGHGEAFF. Complete variable domain (other parts from reference TRBV9 and TRBJ1-1): DSGVTQTPKHLITATGQRVTLRCSPRSGDLSVYWYQQSLDQGLQFLIQYYNGEERAKGNILERFSAQQFPDLHSELNLSSLELGDSALYFCASSVATWGHGEAFFGQGTRLTVV.

This clonotype was found a few times. The chain joins TRBV3-1 to TRBJ2-7, with D hard to call. The CDR3 consists of 14 residues. Germline V lookup: CDR1 LGHDT, CDR2 YNNKEL (reference sequence). V gave up 4 bases and J gave up 2 bases, with 12 bases separating them. This chain's CDR3 is CASSPSRIAYEQYF. In nucleotides, the CDR3 is TGTGCCAGCAGCCCGTCGCGGATCGCCTACGAGCAGTACTTC.

This clonotype was seen a few times. V is TRBV28 and J is TRBJ2-5; no clear D gene. Germline CDR1 MDHEN, CDR2 SYDVKM. The V end lost 3 bases, the J end lost 2 bases, and 10 bases lay between the germline ends. CDR3 length: 14 amino acids. CDR3 DNA: TGTGCCAGCAGTTTGTCGACGGCACAAGAGACCCAGTACTTC. This sequence encodes CASSLSTAQETQYF. Full variable domain (outside the CDR3, taken from reference TRBV28 and TRBJ2-5): DVKVTQSSRYLVKRTGEKVFLECVQDMDHENMFWYRQDPGLGLRLIYFSYDVKMKEKGDIPEGYSVSREKKERFSLILESASTNQTSMYLCASSLSTAQETQYFGPGTRLLVL.

This clonotype was detected a few times. The rearrangement uses TRBV20-1 and TRBJ2-4; D gene uncertain. The CDR3 runs to 10 residues. V gave up 6 bases and J gave up 9 bases, with 9 bases separating them. Germline CDR1 is DFQATT and CDR2 is SNEGSKA (reference sequence). The CDR3 DNA follows: TGCAGTGCCCCGACCGTCATTCAGTACTTC. Its protein product is CSAPTVIQYF.

This clonotype has a handful of counts. This chain uses TRBV12-3 or TRBV12-4 with TRBJ2-1; no clear D gene. Trimming cost V 2 bases and J 7 bases, with 9 bases left between them. The CDR3 runs 13 residues. CDR3 nucleotide sequence: TGTGCCAGCAGTTTATTCGAAGTAAATGAGCAGTTCTTC. It encodes CASSLFEVNEQFF.

This chain uses TRBV7-9 with TRBJ1-5; 10 bases are a match to TRBD1. The CDR3 runs to 16 residues. V lost 3 bases to trimming and J lost 3 bases; unmatched junction nucleotides: 5. From germline, CDR1 is SEHNR and CDR2 FQNEAQ (reference sequence). The CDR3 DNA follows: TGTGCCAGCAGCTTGGGCGGACAGGGGGACAATCAGCCCCAGCATTTT. Its translation is CASSLGGQGDNQPQHF.

The genes are TRBV6-5 and TRBJ2-5; D perhaps matches TRBD1 (6 bases). The germline CDR1 and CDR2 sequences are MNHEY and SVGAGI. V lost 0 bases and J lost 3, with 11 bases in between. CDR3 size: 15 residues. CDR3 loop: CASSYSYGGKETQYF. The CDR3 region has the DNA TGTGCCAGCAGTTACTCGTATGGGGGCAAAGAGACCCAGTACTTC.

This clonotype was found a few times. For the CDR3, the DNA is TGTGCCAGCAGCTTAACGTCTAGCGGGACCCTCTACGAGCAGTACTTC. This translates into CASSLTSSGTLYEQYF. The rearrangement uses TRBV7-2 and TRBJ2-7; TRBD2 matches at 9 bases. The CDR3 runs 16 residues. In germline, CDR1 is SGHTA, CDR2 FQGNSA. After removal of 2 bases from V and 3 bases from J, the junction contained 8 bases not matched to a gene.

The rearrangement links TRBV11-2 to TRBJ2-3; D might be TRBD1 or TRBD2, each matching 5 bases. From germline, CDR1 is SGHAT and CDR2 FQNNGV. Trimming took 5 bases from V and 3 from J, leaving 15 bases between them. The CDR3 runs to 15 residues. CDR3 bases: TGTGCCAGCAGCCTGATTCCCGGGGCAACAGATACGCAGTATTTT. This encodes CASSLIPGATDTQYF.

As DNA, the CDR3 is TGCGCCAGCAAGTCGGGAGACGGGAACATTCAGTACTTC. This translates into CASKSGDGNIQYF. V usage is TRBV5-1 and J usage is TRBJ2-4; tentatively, D is TRBD2 (6 bases). Looked up from germline, CDR1 is SGHRS and CDR2 is YFSETQ. The CDR3 loop spans 13 amino acids. V was pared by 6 bases and J by 7 bases, with 14 bases between.

The chain is built from TRBV5-5 and TRBJ1-5; TRBD1 agrees at 7 bases. J was trimmed by 4 bases and V by 4 bases; bases with no gene match: 8. The length of the CDR3 is 15 residues. Germline-derived CDR1 and CDR2 are SGHKS and YYEKEE (reference sequence). This CDR3 is CASSASGTDNQPQHF. The CDR3 nucleotides are TGTGCCAGCAGCGCCTCCGGGACAGATAATCAGCCCCAGCATTTT.

This clonotype has more than one count but fewer than ten. The genes are TRBV29-1 and TRBJ2-5; D is ambiguous. There are 12 residues in the CDR3. Germline lookup yields CDR1 SQVTM and CDR2 ANQGSEA. V was pared by 6 bases and J by 1 base, with 9 bases between. CDR3 amino acids: CSVSAGQETQYF. For the CDR3, the DNA is TGCAGCGTATCCGCTGGCCAAGAGACCCAGTACTTC.

This clonotype showed up many times. The chain couples TRBV4-1 to TRBJ2-5; no clear D. The V gene's germline CDR1 is MGHRA and CDR2 YSYEKL. The V gene lost 4 bases and the J gene lost 2 bases, with 11 bases spanning the gap. This CDR3 region has 14 residues. The CDR3 nucleotides read TGCGCCAGCAGCCTAGTGCCGACACAAGAGACCCAGTACTTC. Protein sequence: CASSLVPTQETQYF.

This clonotype occurred a few times. The CDR3 nucleotides read TGTGCCAGCAGCGTATGGGGACTCACAGATACGCAGTATTTT. Amino acids: CASSVWGLTDTQYF. The gene calls are TRBV9 and TRBJ2-3, with D possibly matching TRBD2 (6 bases). The CDR3 loop spans 14 amino acids. V lost 1 base, J lost 2 bases, and 8 bases lay in between. CDR1 is SGDLS and CDR2 is YYNGEE in the germline V gene.

The CDR3 reads CASSPRLAGHRETQYF. DNA of the CDR3: TGTGCCAGCAGCCCCCGACTAGCGGGCCACAGGGAGACCCAGTACTTC. V is TRBV3-1 and J is TRBJ2-5, with 10 bases identical to TRBD2. The CDR3 extends over 16 amino acids. V shed 4 bases and J 5 bases; nucleotides not matched to a gene: 10. The germline gives CDR1 LGHDT, CDR2 YNNKEL (reference sequence).

In this sample, this clonotype turned up many times. J is TRBJ2-5 and V is TRBV24-1; 14 bases align to TRBD2. Germline-derived CDR1 and CDR2 are KGHDR and SFDVKD. Trimming removed 3 bases from V and 4 bases from J; junction bases left unmatched: 12. The CDR3 totals 19 residues. The CDR3 here is CATSDPGLAGGRVRETQYF. CDR3 bases: TGTGCCACCAGTGATCCCGGACTAGCGGGAGGCAGGGTGAGAGAGACCCAGTACTTC.

Many counts were recorded for this clonotype. The gene calls are TRBV5-1 and TRBJ2-1, with 9 bases lining up with TRBD2. V trimming: 0 bases; J trimming: 8 bases; junction bases outside the gene matches: 6. Germline V CDR1 and CDR2: SGHRS, YFSETQ. This CDR3 is 15 amino acids long. The CDR3 DNA sequence: TGCGCCAGCAGCTTGGTGTCTAGCGGGAACTATGAGCAGTTCTTC. Encoded protein: CASSLVSSGNYEQFF.

The chain has TRBV3-1 and TRBJ1-1; D unresolved. The CDR3 extends over 15 amino acids. The germline CDR1 and CDR2 sequences are LGHDT and YNNKEL (reference sequence). V shed 1 base and J shed 6 bases, with 15 bases lying between them. In DNA form, the CDR3 reads TGTGCCAGCAGCCAAGGGTTGTGGGGTTGGTCTGAAGCTTTCTTT. This translates into CASSQGLWGWSEAFF.

This clonotype was seen ten or more times. The chain uses TRBV2 and TRBJ2-1; D possibly corresponds to TRBD2 (6 bases). Trimming removed 2 bases from V and 8 bases from J, with 16 bases in between. Germline CDR1 and CDR2: SNHLY and FYNNEI. The CDR3 sequence is 15 residues long. The CDR3 loop reads CASSERPSVGDEQFF. Written as DNA, the CDR3 is TGTGCCAGCAGTGAAAGGCCTAGCGTTGGGGATGAGCAGTTCTTC.

The chain joins TRBV9 to TRBJ2-3; 7 positions match TRBD2. V shed 0 bases, J shed 5 bases, and the junction held 12 bases outside the gene matches. This CDR3 region has 17 residues. Germline CDR1 is SGDLS and CDR2 is YYNGEE. The DNA for the CDR3 is TGTGCCAGCAGCGTAGCACTGGCGGGAGCGGGTATAGATACGCAGTATTTT. It specifies CASSVALAGAGIDTQYF. Combining the CDR3 with reference TRBV9 and TRBJ2-3 gives the whole variable domain DSGVTQTPKHLITATGQRVTLRCSPRSGDLSVYWYQQSLDQGLQFLIQYYNGEERAKGNILERFSAQQFPDLHSELNLSSLELGDSALYFCASSVALAGAGIDTQYFGPGTRLTVL.

This chain links TRBV20-1 with TRBJ2-7; D call uncertain. CDR3 length: 11 residues. Germline V gene sequence: CDR1 DFQATT, CDR2 SNEGSKA (reference sequence). The V end lost 6 bases, the J end lost 4 bases, and 10 bases lay between the germline ends. CDR3 amino acids: CSAPPGYEQYF. The CDR3 DNA is TGCAGTGCCCCCCCTGGGTACGAGCAGTACTTC.

About this clonotype itself: A much larger clone is a single base away; this may be a read error. The chain employs TRBV12-3 or TRBV12-4 and TRBJ2-3; tentative D call: TRBD1 (5 bases). V was pared by 3 bases and J by 3 bases, with 10 bases between. CDR3 length equals 14 residues. The CDR3 sequence: CASSFRVRTDTQYF. CDR3 DNA sequence: TGTGCCAGCAGTTTCAGGGTTAGAACAGATACGCAGTATTTT.

The chain is built from TRBV19 and TRBJ2-1, with 11 bases that match TRBD1. The germline V gene encodes CDR1 LNHDA and CDR2 SQIVND (reference sequence). The CDR3 length is 15 residues. Trimming took 2 bases from V and 6 from J; bases not matched to a gene: 3. CDR3 residues: CASSIRDRGINEQFF. In nucleotides, the CDR3 is TGTGCCAGTAGTATACGGGACAGGGGGATCAATGAGCAGTTCTTC.

This clonotype was found a few times. This chain joins TRBV9 and TRBJ2-2, with 7 bases fitting TRBD2. Per the germline V gene, CDR1 is SGDLS and CDR2 is YYNGEE. CDR3 length: 14 amino acids. V shed 1 base, J shed 4 bases, and the junction held 1 base outside the gene matches. In DNA, the CDR3 is TGTGCCAGCAGCGTACTAGCGGCCACCGGGGAGCTGTTTTTT. The encoded protein is CASSVLAATGELFF. Full variable domain (missing parts from reference TRBV9 and TRBJ2-2): DSGVTQTPKHLITATGQRVTLRCSPRSGDLSVYWYQQSLDQGLQFLIQYYNGEERAKGNILERFSAQQFPDLHSELNLSSLELGDSALYFCASSVLAATGELFFGEGSRLTVL.

In DNA, the CDR3 is TGTGCCAGCTCACCACGACAGGGGGCAAATGCAGATACGCAGTATTTT. Translation gives CASSPRQGANADTQYF. The J gene is TRBJ2-3, the V gene TRBV18, with 10 bases matching TRBD1. This CDR3 comprises 16 residues. Germline values: CDR1 KGHSH, CDR2 LQKENI. Trimming removed 1 base from V and 4 bases from J; junction bases left unmatched: 5.

This clonotype is a singleton in its sample. The chain recombines TRBV2 with TRBJ1-1; 10 positions match TRBD1. The J segment lost 3 bases and the V segment lost 10 bases, leaving 5 bases of the junction unmatched. Germline V gene lookup returns CDR1 SNHLY and CDR2 FYNNEI. The CDR3 is 13 residues long. The CDR3 DNA sequence: TGTGCCACCCGAGGGACAGGGGACACTGAAGCTTTCTTT. Residues: CATRGTGDTEAFF. Full variable domain (rest looked up from reference TRBV2 and TRBJ1-1): EPEVTQTPSHQVTQMGQEVILRCVPISNHLYFYWYRQILGQKVEFLVSFYNNEISEKSEIFDDQFSVERPDGSNFTLKIRSTKLEDSAMYFCATRGTGDTEAFFGQGTRLTVV.

This clonotype was counted a few times. This rearrangement joins TRBV20-1 to TRBJ2-5; 8 bases map to TRBD2. The J call may be incorrect, as the DNA end agrees better with TRBJ2-1. CDR3 length equals 12 residues. Per germline, CDR1 DFQATT and CDR2 SNEGSKA (reference sequence). The CDR3 spells CSASGRAGEQFF. CDR3 nucleotides: TGCAGTGCTAGCGGGAGGGCCGGTGAGCAGTTCTTC.

This clonotype was picked up a small number of times. The chain is built from TRBV6-1 and TRBJ1-6; D possibly corresponds to TRBD1 (5 bases). The length of the CDR3 is 13 residues. CDR1 MNHNS and CDR2 SASEGT come from the germline V gene. The V and J ends lost 3 bases and 8 bases respectively, with 8 bases between them. The CDR3 sequence is CASSDSGDSPLHF. In DNA form, the CDR3 reads TGTGCCAGCAGTGACTCGGGGGATTCACCCCTCCACTTT.